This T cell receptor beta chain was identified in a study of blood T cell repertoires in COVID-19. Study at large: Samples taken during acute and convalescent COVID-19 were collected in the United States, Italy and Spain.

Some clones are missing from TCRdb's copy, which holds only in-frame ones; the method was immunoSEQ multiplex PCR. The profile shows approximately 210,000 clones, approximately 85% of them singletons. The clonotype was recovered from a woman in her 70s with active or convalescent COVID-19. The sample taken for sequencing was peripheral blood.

The CDR3 loop is CASSRTDRRFFFYEQYF. In DNA, the CDR3 is TGTGCCAGCAGCCGAACGGACAGGCGTTTTTTTTTCTACGAGCAGTACTTC. V and J are TRBV7-9 and TRBJ2-7, with TRBD1 identical over 7 bases. The germline CDR1 and CDR2 sequences are SEHNR and FQNEAQ (reference sequence). V shed 5 bases and J 3 bases; nucleotides not matched to a gene: 16. The CDR3 is 17 residues long.